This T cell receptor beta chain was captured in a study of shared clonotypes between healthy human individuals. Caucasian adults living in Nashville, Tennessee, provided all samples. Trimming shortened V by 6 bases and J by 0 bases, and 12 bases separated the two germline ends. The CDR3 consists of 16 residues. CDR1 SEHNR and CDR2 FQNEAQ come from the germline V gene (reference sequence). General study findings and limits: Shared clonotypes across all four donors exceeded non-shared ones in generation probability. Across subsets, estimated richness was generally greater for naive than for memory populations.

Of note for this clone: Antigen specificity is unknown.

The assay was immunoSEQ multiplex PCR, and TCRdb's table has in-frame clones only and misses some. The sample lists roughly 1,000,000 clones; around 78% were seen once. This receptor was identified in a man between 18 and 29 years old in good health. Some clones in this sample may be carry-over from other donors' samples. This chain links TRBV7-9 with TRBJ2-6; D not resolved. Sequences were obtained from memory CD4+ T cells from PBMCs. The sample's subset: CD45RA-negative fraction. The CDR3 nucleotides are TGTGCCAGCAGTCCGGACGCTAGCTCTGGGGCCAACGTCCTGACTTTC. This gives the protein CASSPDASSGANVLTF. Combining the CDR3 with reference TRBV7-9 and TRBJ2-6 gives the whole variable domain DTGVSQNPRHKITKRGQNVTFRCDPISEHNRLYWYRQTLGQGPEFLTYFQNEAQLEKSRLLSDRFSAERPKGSFSTLEIQRTEQGDSAMYLCASSPDASSGANVLTFGAGSRLTVL.